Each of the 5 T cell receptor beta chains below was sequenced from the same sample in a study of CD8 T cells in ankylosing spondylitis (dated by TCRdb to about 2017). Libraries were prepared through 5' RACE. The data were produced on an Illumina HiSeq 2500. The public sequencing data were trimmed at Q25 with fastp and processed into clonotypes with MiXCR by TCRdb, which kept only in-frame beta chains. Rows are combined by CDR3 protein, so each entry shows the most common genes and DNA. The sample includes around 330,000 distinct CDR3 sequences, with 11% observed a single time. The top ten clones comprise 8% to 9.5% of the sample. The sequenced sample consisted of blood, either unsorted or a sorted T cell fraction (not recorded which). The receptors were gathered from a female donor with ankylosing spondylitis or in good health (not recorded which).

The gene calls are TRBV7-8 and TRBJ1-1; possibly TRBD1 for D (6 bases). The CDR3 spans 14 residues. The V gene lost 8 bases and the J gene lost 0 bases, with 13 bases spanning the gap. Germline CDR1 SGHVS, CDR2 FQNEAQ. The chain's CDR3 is CASRRGGVNTEAFF. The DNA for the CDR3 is TGTGCCAGCCGCCGAGGGGGAGTGAACACTGAAGCTTTCTTT. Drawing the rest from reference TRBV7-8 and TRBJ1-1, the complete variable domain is GAGVSQSPRYKVAKRGQDVALRCDPISGHVSLFWYQQALGQGPEFLTYFQNEAQLDKSGLPSDRFFAERPEGSVSTLKIQRTQQEDSAVYLCASRRGGVNTEAFFGQGTRLTVV.

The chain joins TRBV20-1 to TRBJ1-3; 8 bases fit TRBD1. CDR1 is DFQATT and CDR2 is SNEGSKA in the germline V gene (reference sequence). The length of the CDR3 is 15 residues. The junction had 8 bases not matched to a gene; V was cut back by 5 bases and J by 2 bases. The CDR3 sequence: CSAPLLQGAGNTIYF. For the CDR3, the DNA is TGCAGTGCTCCCCTTTTACAGGGGGCTGGAAACACCATATATTTT.

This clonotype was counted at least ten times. CDR3 protein: CASSLVWRDEQFF. CDR3 in DNA: TGTGCCAGCAGCTTAGTGTGGAGGGATGAGCAGTTCTTC. The chain employs TRBV7-2 and TRBJ2-1; TRBD2 is a possible D gene (6 bases). V lost 1 base to trimming and J lost 8 bases, with 9 bases between them. The CDR3 has 13 amino acids. Germline CDR1 is SGHTA and CDR2 is FQGNSA.

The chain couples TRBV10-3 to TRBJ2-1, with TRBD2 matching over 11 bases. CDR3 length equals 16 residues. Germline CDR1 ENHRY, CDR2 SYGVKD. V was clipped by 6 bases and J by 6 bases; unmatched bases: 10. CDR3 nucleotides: TGTGCCATCAGAGACGGGAGTAGCGGGAGGGCCAATGAGCAGTTCTTC. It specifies CAIRDGSSGRANEQFF.

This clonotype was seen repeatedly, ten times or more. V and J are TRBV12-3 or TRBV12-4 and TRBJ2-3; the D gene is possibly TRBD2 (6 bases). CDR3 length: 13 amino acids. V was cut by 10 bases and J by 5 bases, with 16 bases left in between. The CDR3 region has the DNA TGTGCCAACCTACGGGACTCTAGAGATACGCAGTATTTT. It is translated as CANLRDSRDTQYF.